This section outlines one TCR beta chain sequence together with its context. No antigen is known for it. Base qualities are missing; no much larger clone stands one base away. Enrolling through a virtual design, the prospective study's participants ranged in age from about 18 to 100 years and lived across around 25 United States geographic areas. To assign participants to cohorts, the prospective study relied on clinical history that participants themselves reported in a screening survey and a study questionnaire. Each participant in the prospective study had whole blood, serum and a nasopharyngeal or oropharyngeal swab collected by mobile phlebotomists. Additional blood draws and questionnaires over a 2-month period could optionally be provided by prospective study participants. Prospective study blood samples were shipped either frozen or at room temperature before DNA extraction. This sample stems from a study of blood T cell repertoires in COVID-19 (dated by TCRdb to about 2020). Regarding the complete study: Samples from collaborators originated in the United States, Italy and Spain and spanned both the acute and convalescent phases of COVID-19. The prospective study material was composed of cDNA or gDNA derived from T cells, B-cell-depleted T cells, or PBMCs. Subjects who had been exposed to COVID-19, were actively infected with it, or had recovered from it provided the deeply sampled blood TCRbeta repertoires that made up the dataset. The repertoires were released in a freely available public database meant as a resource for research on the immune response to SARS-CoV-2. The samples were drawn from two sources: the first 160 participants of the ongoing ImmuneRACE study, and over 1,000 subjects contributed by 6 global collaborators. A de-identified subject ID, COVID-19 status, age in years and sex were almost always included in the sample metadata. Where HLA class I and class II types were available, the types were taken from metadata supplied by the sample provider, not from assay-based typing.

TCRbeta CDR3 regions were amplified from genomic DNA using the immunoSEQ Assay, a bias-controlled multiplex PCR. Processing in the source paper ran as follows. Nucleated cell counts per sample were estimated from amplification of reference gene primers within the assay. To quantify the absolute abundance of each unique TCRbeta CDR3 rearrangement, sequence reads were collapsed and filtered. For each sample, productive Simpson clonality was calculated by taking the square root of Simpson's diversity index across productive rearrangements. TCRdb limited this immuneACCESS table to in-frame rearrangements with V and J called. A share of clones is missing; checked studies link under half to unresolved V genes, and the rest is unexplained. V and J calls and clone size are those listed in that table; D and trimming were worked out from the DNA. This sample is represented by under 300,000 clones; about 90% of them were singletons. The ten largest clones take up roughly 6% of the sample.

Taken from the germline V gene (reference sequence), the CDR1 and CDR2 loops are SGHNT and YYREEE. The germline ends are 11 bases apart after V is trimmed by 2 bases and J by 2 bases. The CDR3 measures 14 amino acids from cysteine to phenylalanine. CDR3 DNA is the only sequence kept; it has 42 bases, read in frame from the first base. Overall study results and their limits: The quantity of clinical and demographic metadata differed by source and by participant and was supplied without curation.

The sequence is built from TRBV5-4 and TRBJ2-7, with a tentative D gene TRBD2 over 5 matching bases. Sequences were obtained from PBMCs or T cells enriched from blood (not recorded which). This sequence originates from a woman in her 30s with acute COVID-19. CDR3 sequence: CASSLSSNTYEQYF. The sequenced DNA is TGTGCCAGCAGCTTATCTAGCAACACCTACGAGCAGTACTTC.